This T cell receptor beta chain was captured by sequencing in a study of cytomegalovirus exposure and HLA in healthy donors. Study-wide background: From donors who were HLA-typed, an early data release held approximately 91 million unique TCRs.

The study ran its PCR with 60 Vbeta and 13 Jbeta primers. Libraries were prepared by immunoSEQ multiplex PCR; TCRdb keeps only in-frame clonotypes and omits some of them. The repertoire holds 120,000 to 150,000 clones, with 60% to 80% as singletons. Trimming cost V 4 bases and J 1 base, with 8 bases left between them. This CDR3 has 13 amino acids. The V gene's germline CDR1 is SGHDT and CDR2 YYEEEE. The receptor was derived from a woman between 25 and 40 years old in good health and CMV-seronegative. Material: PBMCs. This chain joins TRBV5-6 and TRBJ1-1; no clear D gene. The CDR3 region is CASSPTQNTEAFF. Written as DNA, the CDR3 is TGTGCCAGCAGCCCCACACAGAACACTGAAGCTTTCTTT.